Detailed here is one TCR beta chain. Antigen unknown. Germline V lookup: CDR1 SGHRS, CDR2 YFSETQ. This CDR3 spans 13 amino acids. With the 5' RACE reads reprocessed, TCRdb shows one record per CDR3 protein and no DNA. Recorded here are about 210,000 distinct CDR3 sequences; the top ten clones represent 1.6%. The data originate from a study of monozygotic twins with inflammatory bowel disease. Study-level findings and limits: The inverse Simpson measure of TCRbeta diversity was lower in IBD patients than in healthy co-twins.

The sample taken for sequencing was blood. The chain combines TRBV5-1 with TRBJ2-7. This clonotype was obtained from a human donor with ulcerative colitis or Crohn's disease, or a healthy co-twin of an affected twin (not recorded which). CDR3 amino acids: CASSLLTSYEQYF.